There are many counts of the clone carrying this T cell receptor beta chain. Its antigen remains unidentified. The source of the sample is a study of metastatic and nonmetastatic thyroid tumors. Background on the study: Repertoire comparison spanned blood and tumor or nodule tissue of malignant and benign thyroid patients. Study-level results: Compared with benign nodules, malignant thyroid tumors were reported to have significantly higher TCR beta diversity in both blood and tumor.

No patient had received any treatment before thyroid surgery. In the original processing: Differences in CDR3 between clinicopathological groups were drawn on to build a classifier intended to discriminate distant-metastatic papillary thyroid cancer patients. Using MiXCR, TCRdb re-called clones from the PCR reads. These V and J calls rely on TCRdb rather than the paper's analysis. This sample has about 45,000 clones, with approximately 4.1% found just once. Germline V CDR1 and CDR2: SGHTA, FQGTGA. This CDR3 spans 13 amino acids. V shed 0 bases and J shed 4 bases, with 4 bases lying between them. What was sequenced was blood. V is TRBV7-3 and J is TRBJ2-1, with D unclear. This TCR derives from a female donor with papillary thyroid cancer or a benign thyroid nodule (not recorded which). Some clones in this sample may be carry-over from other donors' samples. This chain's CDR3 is CASSLTDYNEQFF. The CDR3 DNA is TGTGCCAGCAGCTTAACCGATTACAATGAGCAGTTCTTC.